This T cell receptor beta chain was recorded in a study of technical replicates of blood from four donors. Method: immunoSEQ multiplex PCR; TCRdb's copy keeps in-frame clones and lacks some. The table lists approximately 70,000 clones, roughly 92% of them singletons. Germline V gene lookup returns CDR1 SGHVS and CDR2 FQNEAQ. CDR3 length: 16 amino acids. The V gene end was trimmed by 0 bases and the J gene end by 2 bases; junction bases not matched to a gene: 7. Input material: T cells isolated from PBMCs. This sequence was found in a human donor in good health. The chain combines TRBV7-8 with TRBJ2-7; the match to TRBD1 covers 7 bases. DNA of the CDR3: TGTGCCAGCAGCTTAGCGCGCGCGGACAGGCCCTACGAGCAGTACTTC. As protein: CASSLARADRPYEQYF.